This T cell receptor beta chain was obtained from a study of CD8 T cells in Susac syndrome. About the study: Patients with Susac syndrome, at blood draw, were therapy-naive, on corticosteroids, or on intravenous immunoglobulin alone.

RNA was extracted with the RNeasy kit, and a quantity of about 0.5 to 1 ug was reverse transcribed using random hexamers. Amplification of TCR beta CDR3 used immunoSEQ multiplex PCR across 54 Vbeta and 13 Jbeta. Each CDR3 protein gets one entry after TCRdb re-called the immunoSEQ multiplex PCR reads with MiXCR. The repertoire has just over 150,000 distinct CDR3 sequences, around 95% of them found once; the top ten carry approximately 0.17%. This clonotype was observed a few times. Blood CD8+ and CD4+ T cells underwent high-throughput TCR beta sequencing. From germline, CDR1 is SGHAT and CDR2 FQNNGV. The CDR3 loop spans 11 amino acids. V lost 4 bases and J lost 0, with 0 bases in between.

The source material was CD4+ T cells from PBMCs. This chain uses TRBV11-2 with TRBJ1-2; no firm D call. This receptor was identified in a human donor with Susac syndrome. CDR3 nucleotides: TGTGCCAGCAGCTCTAACTATGGCTACACCTTC. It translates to CASSSNYGYTF. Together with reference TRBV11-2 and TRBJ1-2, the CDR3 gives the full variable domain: EAGVAQSPRYKIIEKRQSVAFWCNPISGHATLYWYQQILGQGPKLLIQFQNNGVVDDSQLPKDRFSAERLKGVDSTLKIQPAKLEDSAVYLCASSSNYGYTFGSGTRLTVV.